This T cell receptor (beta chain) was captured in a study of early T cells in non-severe SARS-CoV-2 infection. This clonotype was seen many times. Unique molecular identifiers were affixed to single, distinct cDNA molecules. From the 5' RACE reads, TCRdb called clonotypes with MiXCR, one entry per CDR3 protein. The data hold 55,000 to 65,000 distinct CDR3 sequences, with around 12% observed a single time. The TCR sequence derives from an adult who was a healthcare worker with PCR-confirmed SARS-CoV-2 infection or an uninfected control (not recorded which). What was sequenced was whole blood.

The CDR3: CASSRRTGGEDTGELFF. The CDR3 region has the DNA TGTGCCAGCAGCCGTCGTACAGGGGGCGAGGACACCGGGGAGCTGTTTTTT. The chain combines TRBV5-4 with TRBJ2-2, with 9 bases lining up with TRBD1. This CDR3 contains 17 residues. The junction had 10 bases not matched to a gene; V was cut back by 4 bases and J by 3 bases. Germline V gene lookup returns CDR1 SGHNT and CDR2 YYREEE (reference sequence). The full variable domain, with the rest looked up from reference TRBV5-4 and TRBJ2-2, is ETGVTQSPTHLIKTRGQQVTLRCSSQSGHNTVSWYQQALGQGPQFIFQYYREEENGRGNFPPRFSGLQFPNYSSELNVNALELDDSALYLCASSRRTGGEDTGELFFGEGSRLTVL.